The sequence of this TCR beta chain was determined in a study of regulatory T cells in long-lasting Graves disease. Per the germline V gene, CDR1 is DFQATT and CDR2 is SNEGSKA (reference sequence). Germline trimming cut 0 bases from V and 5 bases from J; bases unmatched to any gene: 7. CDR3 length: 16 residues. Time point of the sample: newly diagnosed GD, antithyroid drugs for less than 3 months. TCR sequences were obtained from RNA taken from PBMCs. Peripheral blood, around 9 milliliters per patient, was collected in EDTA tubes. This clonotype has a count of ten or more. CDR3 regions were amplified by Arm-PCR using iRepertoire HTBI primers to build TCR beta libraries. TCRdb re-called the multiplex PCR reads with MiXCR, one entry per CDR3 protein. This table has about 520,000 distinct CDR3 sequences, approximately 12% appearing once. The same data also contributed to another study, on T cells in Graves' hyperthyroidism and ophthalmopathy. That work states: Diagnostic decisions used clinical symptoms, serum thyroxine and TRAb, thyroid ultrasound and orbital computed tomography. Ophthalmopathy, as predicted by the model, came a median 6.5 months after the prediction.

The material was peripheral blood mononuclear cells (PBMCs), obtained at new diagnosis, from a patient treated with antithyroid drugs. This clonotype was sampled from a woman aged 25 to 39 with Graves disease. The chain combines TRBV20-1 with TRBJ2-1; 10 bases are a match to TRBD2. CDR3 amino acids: CSARDIKREGNNEQFF. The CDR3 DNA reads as TGCAGTGCTAGAGATATTAAGCGGGAGGGAAACAATGAGCAGTTCTTC.